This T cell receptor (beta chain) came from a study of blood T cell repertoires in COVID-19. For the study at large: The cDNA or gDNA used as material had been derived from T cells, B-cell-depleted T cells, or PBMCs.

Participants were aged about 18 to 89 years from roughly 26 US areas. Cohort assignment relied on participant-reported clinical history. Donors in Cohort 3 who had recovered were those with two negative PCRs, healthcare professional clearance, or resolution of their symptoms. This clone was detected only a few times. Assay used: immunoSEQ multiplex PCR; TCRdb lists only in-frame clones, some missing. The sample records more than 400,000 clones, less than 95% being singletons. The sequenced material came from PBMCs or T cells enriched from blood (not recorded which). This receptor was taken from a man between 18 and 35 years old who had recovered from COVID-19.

This chain's CDR3 is CASSSTGLNTEAFF. The CDR3 DNA sequence: TGTGCCAGCAGCTCGACAGGGCTGAACACTGAAGCTTTCTTT. The chain is built from TRBV28 and TRBJ1-1, with 7 positions matching TRBD1. This CDR3 comprises 14 residues. Germline loops: CDR1 MDHEN, CDR2 SYDVKM. After removal of 6 bases from V and 0 bases from J, the junction contained 4 bases not matched to a gene. The whole variable domain, remainder taken from reference TRBV28 and TRBJ1-1, is DVKVTQSSRYLVKRTGEKVFLECVQDMDHENMFWYRQDPGLGLRLIYFSYDVKMKEKGDIPEGYSVSREKKERFSLILESASTNQTSMYLCASSSTGLNTEAFFGQGTRLTVV.